A single sample gave rise to the 24 T cell receptor beta chains below, sequenced in a study of human T cells and chemical hapten exposure. TCRdb fed the RACE reads into MiXCR, producing one record per CDR3 protein. This table has 50,000 to 70,000 distinct CDR3 sequences, around 6.3% appearing once. Time point described: healthy volunteer bleed at 6 weeks. Sequencing started from total RNA isolated from unfractionated whole blood. Input material: whole blood. These receptors all stem from a female donor in good health. Some clones in this sample may be carry-over from other donors' samples.

The sample holds many counts of this clonotype. The chain carries TRBV7-9 and TRBJ2-5, with a tentative D call TRBD2 (5 bases). CDR1 and CDR2 (germline): SEHNR, FQNEAQ (reference sequence). This CDR3 is built from 14 residues. V dropped 8 bases and J dropped 5 bases, with 18 bases sitting between them. CDR3: CASGGGPIRETQYF. CDR3 nucleotides: TGTGCCAGCGGTGGCGGGCCTATCCGGGAGACCCAGTACTTC.

This clonotype has a count of ten or more. This chain joins TRBV6-1 and TRBJ2-3; unclear D gene. The CDR3 covers 13 residues. V gave up 2 bases and J gave up 4 bases, with 7 bases separating them. The germline V gene encodes CDR1 MNHNS and CDR2 SASEGT. Here the CDR3 reads CASSESSPDTQYF. The CDR3 region has the DNA TGTGCCAGCAGTGAATCAAGTCCAGATACGCAGTATTTT.

Only a few counts were recorded for this clonotype. The chain carries TRBV4-2 and TRBJ2-7; 7 nucleotides agree with TRBD1. Trimming at V came to 3 bases and at J to 3 bases, leaving 5 bases not matched to a gene. The CDR3 is made up of 14 amino acids. CDR1 and CDR2 from the germline V gene are LGHNA and YNFKEQ. The CDR3 loop reads CASSHQQGLYEQYF. The CDR3 nucleotides read TGTGCCAGCAGCCATCAACAGGGGCTCTACGAGCAGTACTTC.

The sample holds many counts of this clonotype. V gene TRBV20-1 combines with J gene TRBJ1-5, with D tentatively TRBD1 (6 bases). This CDR3 has 12 residues. The germline V and J ends were trimmed by 2 bases and 6 bases, with 8 bases remaining between them. CDR1 is DFQATT and CDR2 is SNEGSKA in the germline V gene (reference sequence). Here the CDR3 DNA reads TGCAGTGCTAGAAGGGGGGGTCAGCCCCAGCATTTT. Protein sequence: CSARRGGQPQHF.

This clonotype was detected ten times or more. The chain joins TRBV6-2 or TRBV6-3 to TRBJ2-2, with D hard to call. The CDR3 extends over 15 amino acids. The germline gives CDR1 MNHEY, CDR2 SVGEGT. Trimming shortened V by 2 bases and J by 3 bases, and 10 bases separated the two germline ends. DNA of the CDR3: TGTGCCAGCAGTTACGGAGACTCCTACACCGGGGAGCTGTTTTTT. It translates to CASSYGDSYTGELFF.

This chain connects TRBV3-1 to TRBJ2-3; D call uncertain. This CDR3 is 14 amino acids long. The V gene lost 4 bases and the J gene lost 0 bases, with 8 bases spanning the gap. The V gene's germline CDR1 is LGHDT and CDR2 YNNKEL (reference sequence). Written as DNA, the CDR3 is TGTGCCAGCAGCCTCCCCGAAAGCACAGATACGCAGTATTTT. Its protein is CASSLPESTDTQYF.

The chain couples TRBV27 to TRBJ2-5; TRBD2 matches 8 bases. This CDR3 spans 18 amino acids. Germline V gene sequence: CDR1 MNHEY, CDR2 SMNVEV (reference sequence). The V and J ends lost 2 bases and 2 bases, in that order; junction bases with no gene match: 13. In DNA, the CDR3 is TGTGCCAGCAGTTTAATCGCGGTAGCGGGAAATCTTCAAGAGACCCAGTACTTC. Protein: CASSLIAVAGNLQETQYF.

The V and J genes are TRBV7-9 and TRBJ2-1, with TRBD2 identical over 10 bases. J gave up 4 bases and V 2 bases, and 11 bases lay outside the gene matches. The CDR3 extends over 18 amino acids. CDR1 is SEHNR and CDR2 is FQNEAQ in the germline V gene (reference sequence). The CDR3 region has the DNA TGTGCCAGCAGCTTACTAGCGGGGGTACATAGTATGTACAATGAGCAGTTCTTC. Amino acid sequence: CASSLLAGVHSMYNEQFF.

This clonotype has just a few counts. This chain joins TRBV6-2 or TRBV6-3 and TRBJ2-7; perhaps D is TRBD1 or TRBD2 (7 bases each). V lost 6 bases and J lost 4, with 19 bases in between. Germline CDR1 MNHEY, CDR2 SVGEGT. This CDR3 has 15 amino acids. In DNA form, the CDR3 reads TGTGCCAGCAGCCAGGGAGGGGGCATCGCTTACGAGCAGTACTTC. Amino acid sequence: CASSQGGGIAYEQYF.

This clonotype was seen many times. The V call is TRBV20-1, the J call TRBJ2-7; D is uncertain. The CDR3 has 19 residues. The V gene lost 3 bases and the J gene lost 0 bases, with 27 bases spanning the gap. The germline V gene encodes CDR1 DFQATT and CDR2 SNEGSKA (reference sequence). The chain's CDR3 is CSASSSLKYSTGISYEQYF. CDR3 DNA sequence: TGCAGTGCTAGCTCATCGCTAAAGTATTCTACTGGAATCTCCTACGAGCAGTACTTC.

This clonotype has ten or more counts. The V and J genes are TRBV6-1 and TRBJ2-2; no reliable D call. Germline CDR1 is MNHNS and CDR2 is SASEGT. With 2 bases removed from V and 2 bases from J, the gap between germline ends came to 9 bases. The length of the CDR3 is 15 residues. The CDR3 sequence is CASSELGINTGELFF. CDR3 nucleotides: TGTGCCAGCAGTGAATTGGGAATTAACACCGGGGAGCTGTTTTTT.

This clonotype was seen more than once but under ten times. Its ends do not fully match the called genes, so a read error is possible. The chain couples TRBV6-1 to TRBJ1-2; D gene uncertain. CDR3 length equals 13 residues. Germline CDR1 and CDR2: MNHNS and SASEGT. CDR3 amino acids: CASSESRRVGHTF. The CDR3 nucleotides read TGTGCCAGCAGTGAAAGCAGGCGGGTTGGCCACACCTTC.

Many counts were recorded for this clonotype. J is TRBJ1-1 and V is TRBV20-1; 7 bases map to TRBD1. CDR3 length: 16 amino acids. Germline V CDR1 and CDR2: DFQATT, SNEGSKA (reference sequence). V gave up 3 bases and J gave up 4 bases; unmatched junction bases: 14. The DNA of the CDR3 is TGCAGTGCTAGGCCGGGACAGAGGAACCTAGGCACTGAAGCTTTCTTT. Residues: CSARPGQRNLGTEAFF.

The V call is TRBV20-1, the J call TRBJ2-5; possibly TRBD1 for D (5 bases). The CDR3 loop spans 13 amino acids. V lost 0 bases and J lost 3, with 8 bases in between. Germline assignment: CDR1 DFQATT and CDR2 SNEGSKA (reference sequence). CDR3 residues: CSAREDTEETQYF. CDR3 in DNA: TGCAGTGCTAGAGAGGACACCGAAGAGACCCAGTACTTC.

The chain is built from TRBV10-3 and TRBJ2-5; 10 bases are a match to TRBD2. The CDR3 length is 15 residues. Germline assignment: CDR1 ENHRY and CDR2 SYGVKD. J lost 2 bases, V lost 5 bases, and 5 bases had no gene match. This CDR3 reads CAISSGRAQQETQYF. CDR3 DNA sequence: TGTGCCATCAGTAGCGGGAGGGCCCAACAAGAGACCCAGTACTTC.

This clonotype showed up many times. The J gene is TRBJ2-1, the V gene TRBV28, with TRBD2 matching over 9 bases. Germline CDR1 is MDHEN and CDR2 is SYDVKM. The CDR3 has 18 amino acids. The J segment lost 0 bases and the V segment lost 8 bases, leaving 14 bases of the junction unmatched. The CDR3 DNA reads TGTGCCAGCCGCTCGAGGCTGATAGCGGGAGACTCCTACAATGAGCAGTTCTTC. Protein product: CASRSRLIAGDSYNEQFF.

This clonotype was seen ten or more times. In nucleotides, the CDR3 is TGTGCCAGCAGACAGCAAAATACGGTGAATTCACCCCTCCACTTT. Translating it yields CASRQQNTVNSPLHF. The V and J genes are TRBV6-5 and TRBJ1-6; D is unclear. V was cut by 6 bases and J by 7 bases, with 16 bases left in between. This CDR3 is 15 amino acids long. The germline V gene has CDR1 MNHEY and CDR2 SVGAGI.

This clonotype was seen repeatedly, ten times or more. The chain is built from TRBV4-3 and TRBJ1-4, with 9 positions matching TRBD1. CDR1 and CDR2 (germline): LGHNA, YSLEER. Trimming took 0 bases from V and 8 from J; bases not matched to a gene: 7. There are 16 residues in the CDR3. The DNA for the CDR3 is TGCGCCAGCAGCCAAGACGGGACAGGGTCGGGGGAAAAACTGTTTTTT. This translates into CASSQDGTGSGEKLFF.

The CDR3 sequence: CASSLPGDSHEQYF. For the CDR3, the DNA is TGTGCCAGCAGTCTCCCAGGGGATAGTCACGAGCAGTACTTC. The J gene is TRBJ2-7, the V gene TRBV7-9; D perhaps matches TRBD1 (6 bases). CDR1 and CDR2 from the germline V gene are SEHNR and FQNEAQ (reference sequence). V was shortened by 6 bases and J by 5 bases, with 17 bases between the two germline ends. The CDR3 spans 14 residues.

Worth noting for this clonotype: A read error may explain this, as a much larger clone is one base away. The chain joins TRBV10-3 to TRBJ2-7; tentative D call: TRBD1 (5 bases). CDR1 and CDR2 from the germline V gene are ENHRY and SYGVKD. The CDR3 is made up of 12 amino acids. As DNA, the CDR3 is TGTGCCATCAGTGTAGACAGCTACGGGCAGTACTTC. Encoded protein: CAISVDSYGQYF.

The sample holds many counts of this clonotype. V gene TRBV24-1 combines with J gene TRBJ2-3; no definite D call. Trimming removed 6 bases from V and 0 bases from J, with 3 bases in between. The germline V gene has CDR1 KGHDR and CDR2 SFDVKD. This CDR3 region has 12 residues. This CDR3 is CATSQSTDTQYF. In DNA, the CDR3 is TGTGCCACCAGTCAGAGCACAGATACGCAGTATTTT.

This clonotype has only a few counts. V is TRBV10-3 and J is TRBJ1-1; D gene ambiguous. The CDR3 extends over 13 amino acids. With 3 bases removed from V and 3 bases from J, the gap between germline ends came to 8 bases. Per the germline V gene, CDR1 is ENHRY and CDR2 is SYGVKD. CDR3 in amino acids: CAISDEPHTEAFF. The DNA of the CDR3 is TGTGCCATCAGTGATGAGCCTCACACTGAAGCTTTCTTT.

This clonotype was seen a few times. The genes are TRBV4-2 and TRBJ1-4; no definite D call. Per germline, CDR1 LGHNA and CDR2 YNFKEQ. The length of the CDR3 is 16 residues. The V end lost 1 base, the J end lost 6 bases, and 15 bases lay between the germline ends. CDR3 nucleotide sequence: TGTGCCAGCAGCCAAGCTCGGGGAAGAATCGATGAAAAACTGTTTTTT. Translation gives CASSQARGRIDEKLFF.

This clonotype was seen more than once but under ten times. The gene calls are TRBV28 and TRBJ2-3; TRBD2 is a possible D gene (6 bases). The CDR3 is made up of 15 amino acids. Between the trimmed V and J ends, which lost 5 bases and 2 bases, there was a span of 14 bases. Per the germline V gene, CDR1 is MDHEN and CDR2 is SYDVKM. The CDR3 loop reads CASSAGTDFTDTQYF. CDR3 DNA: TGTGCCAGCAGTGCCGGGACTGACTTCACAGATACGCAGTATTTT.